This TCR beta chain was obtained from a study of cytomegalovirus exposure and HLA in healthy donors. Overall study findings and caveats: Other equally common chains were less clonally expanded than HLA-associated TCR beta chains, a later analysis showed.

Vbeta (60) and Jbeta (13) primers were used in the PCR. Method: immunoSEQ multiplex PCR; TCRdb's copy keeps in-frame clones and lacks some. The repertoire has under 200,000 clones, approximately 85% of them found once; the top ten carry about a tenth. About this clone itself: Its antigen is currently unknown.

The germline V gene has CDR1 MGHDK and CDR2 SYGVNS. CDR3 length equals 14 residues. V lost 4 bases and J 2 bases, leaving 11 bases between the germline ends. The rearrangement links TRBV25-1 to TRBJ2-5; tentatively, D is TRBD2 (6 bases). This receptor was obtained from a man younger than 30 in good health and CMV-seropositive. What was sequenced was PBMCs. The CDR3 nucleotides read TGTGCCAGCAGTGCCGGGGGAAAACAAGAGACCCAGTACTTC. It yields the protein CASSAGGKQETQYF.